These 11 T cell receptor beta chains were all obtained from the same sample, sequenced in a study of T cells in Graves' hyperthyroidism and ophthalmopathy (dated by TCRdb to about 2019). Preparation of the library involved multiplex PCR. The sequencer listed for this sample is Illumina HiSeq 2000. The TCR beta CDR3 regions were amplified from RNA transcripts. The first round of RT-PCR for the TCR CDR3 was performed with the HTBI primer set and the Qiagen OneStep RT-PCR kit. TCRdb handled the public reads itself, with Q25 trimming in fastp and clone calling in MiXCR, and kept productive beta chains. Rows are combined by CDR3 protein, so each entry shows the most common genes and DNA. For this sample there are roughly 290,000 distinct CDR3 sequences; 15% to 20% appear just once. The ten largest account for just over 55% of the sample. Sequenced material: blood. These receptors were collected from a woman aged 55-69 years with Graves' ophthalmopathy.

The sample holds many counts of this clonotype. The chain couples TRBV28 to TRBJ2-7; D is uncertain. The germline CDR1 and CDR2 sequences are MDHEN and SYDVKM. The CDR3 extends over 14 amino acids. V was trimmed by 6 bases and J by 1 base, leaving 13 bases between them. DNA for the CDR3: TGTGCCAGCAGAATGACCCGCCTTTCCTACGAGCAGTACTTC. It is translated as CASRMTRLSYEQYF.

This clonotype has only one observation. J is TRBJ2-1 and V is TRBV6-1; 9 positions agree with TRBD1. The germline V gene has CDR1 MNHNS and CDR2 SASEGT. The V gene end was trimmed by 5 bases and the J gene end by 4 bases; junction bases not matched to a gene: 9. The CDR3 runs to 16 residues. This CDR3 is CASSRAGTGRYNEQFF. CDR3 nucleotides: TGTGCCAGCAGTAGGGCCGGGACAGGGAGGTACAATGAGCAGTTCTTC.

This clonotype was picked up many times. The chain uses TRBV12-3 or TRBV12-4 and TRBJ2-2; D is perhaps TRBD1 or TRBD2 (6 bases each). The CDR3 covers 15 residues. V dropped 3 bases and J dropped 3 bases, with 11 bases sitting between them. For the CDR3, the DNA is TGTGCCAGCAGTTTCCGGGGGCAGGACACCGGGGAGCTGTTTTTT. Its protein is CASSFRGQDTGELFF.

This clonotype was detected many times. DNA for the CDR3: TGCAGTGCTAGAGATAGGGGGAGCGCAGAGACCCAGTACTTC. Translation gives CSARDRGSAETQYF. The rearrangement uses TRBV20-1 and TRBJ2-5; D is perhaps TRBD1 (6 bases). This CDR3 region has 14 residues. Trimming shortened V by 0 bases and J by 4 bases, and 12 bases separated the two germline ends. Germline V gives CDR1 DFQATT, CDR2 SNEGSKA (reference sequence).

The V and J genes are TRBV18 and TRBJ2-7; D may be TRBD1 (5 bases). From germline, CDR1 is KGHSH and CDR2 LQKENI. The ends were cut back, 3 bases at V and 2 bases at J, with 11 bases in the middle. This CDR3 is 14 amino acids long. The CDR3, as DNA: TGTGCCAGCTCACCTGGGGCAGAACCCTACGAGCAGTACTTC. Protein product: CASSPGAEPYEQYF.

V usage is TRBV30 and J usage is TRBJ2-5; 7 positions match TRBD2. V was clipped by 8 bases and J by 3 bases; unmatched bases: 6. CDR1 is GTSNPN, CDR2 SVGIG, per germline (reference sequence). The CDR3 sequence is 12 residues long. The CDR3 is CASGVLKETQYF. The CDR3 region has the DNA TGTGCCAGCGGGGTATTAAAAGAGACCCAGTACTTC.

This clonotype has a handful of counts. This chain joins TRBV7-9 and TRBJ1-5; 7 bases are shared with TRBD1. The CDR3 contains 15 residues. The junction had 5 bases not matched to a gene; V was cut back by 5 bases and J by 1 base. Germline values: CDR1 SEHNR, CDR2 FQNEAQ (reference sequence). DNA of the CDR3: TGTGCCAGCAGCCTCCAGGGGGGGAGCAATCAGCCCCAGCATTTT. Its protein product is CASSLQGGSNQPQHF.

This rearrangement joins TRBV2 to TRBJ1-5; D perhaps matches TRBD1 (6 bases). V lost 10 bases and J 4 bases, leaving 17 bases between the germline ends. The germline gives CDR1 SNHLY, CDR2 FYNNEI. This CDR3 is 14 amino acids long. The CDR3: CATGEGHPNQPQHF. In DNA form, the CDR3 reads TGTGCCACTGGAGAGGGACATCCTAATCAGCCCCAGCATTTT.

The table lists this clonotype with many counts. The rearrangement joins TRBV20-1 to TRBJ1-2; D remains ambiguous. Germline V gives CDR1 DFQATT, CDR2 SNEGSKA (reference sequence). This CDR3 comprises 14 residues. V was shortened by 7 bases and J by 0 bases, with 15 bases between the two germline ends. The CDR3 DNA sequence: TGCAGTGTCCCCGCGGCGAGTTCTAACTATGGCTACACCTTC. Residues: CSVPAASSNYGYTF.

This clonotype was detected ten times or more. The V and J genes are TRBV6-5 and TRBJ2-5; the match to TRBD2 covers 7 bases. The J segment lost 7 bases and the V segment lost 2 bases, leaving 7 bases of the junction unmatched. Germline V gives CDR1 MNHEY, CDR2 SVGAGI. There are 14 residues in the CDR3. The CDR3 nucleotides read TGTGCCAGCAGTTACAATGCGGGGGAAGCGACCCAGTACTTC. Its translation is CASSYNAGEATQYF.

This rearrangement joins TRBV20-1 to TRBJ2-2; TRBD2 might be the D (7 bases). V was shortened by 0 bases and J by 0 bases, with 8 bases between the two germline ends. CDR1 and CDR2 from the germline V gene are DFQATT and SNEGSKA (reference sequence). The CDR3 is 15 amino acids. CDR3 bases: TGCAGTGCTAGAGAGGGGGGGCCGAACACCGGGGAGCTGTTTTTT. It is translated as CSAREGGPNTGELFF.